A single sample is the source of the 5 T cell receptor beta chains below, sequenced in a study of regulatory and conventional T cells in RAG deficiency. The sorted conventional CD4+ T cells were CD25-low and CD127-high, with genomic DNA sequenced. Here immunoSEQ multiplex PCR was the method, and the copy in TCRdb shows in-frame clones only, minus some. The table lists roughly 45,000 clones, 75% to 90% of them singletons. The sample was also reused in another study, on regulatory T cells. That work adds: The PCR used 52 TRBV and 13 TRBJ primers.

What was sequenced was CD4+ effector T cells sorted from blood. Source of these receptors: a human donor in good health.

The chain uses TRBV6-5 and TRBJ2-5; 10 bases agree with TRBD1. Germline V lookup: CDR1 MNHEY, CDR2 SVGAGI. After removal of 5 bases from V and 4 bases from J, the junction contained 7 bases not matched to a gene. The CDR3 has 15 residues. The CDR3 DNA reads as TGTGCCAGCAGTGGGGAGACAGGGGGCAGAGAGACCCAGTACTTC. Residues: CASSGETGGRETQYF.

The chain carries TRBV27 and TRBJ2-2; perhaps TRBD1 as D (6 bases). Deletions cut 5 bases from V and 1 base from J, with 11 bases between. CDR1 MNHEY and CDR2 SMNVEV come from the germline V gene (reference sequence). The CDR3 loop spans 15 amino acids. In nucleotides, the CDR3 is TGTGCCAGCAGTGGACAGCTCATGAACACCGGGGAGCTGTTTTTT. As protein: CASSGQLMNTGELFF.

The chain is built from TRBV29-1 and TRBJ2-3; D is perhaps TRBD1 or TRBD2 (5 bases each). Trimming stripped 7 bases from V and 4 bases from J, with 9 bases between. The CDR3 extends over 11 amino acids. CDR1 is SQVTM, CDR2 ANQGSEA, per germline. In DNA, the CDR3 is TGCAGCGGTTGGGACCCAGATACGCAGTATTTT. It is translated as CSGWDPDTQYF.

V and J are TRBV29-1 and TRBJ1-1, with D possibly TRBD1 on 6 matching bases. CDR3 length: 14 amino acids. Germline V gives CDR1 SQVTM, CDR2 ANQGSEA. Trimming pared 4 bases from V and 1 base from J, leaving 13 bases between. The CDR3 sequence: CSVGGLGKNTEAFF. The DNA of the CDR3 is TGCAGCGTTGGGGGGCTCGGGAAGAACACTGAAGCTTTCTTT.

The chain has TRBV19 and TRBJ2-1; D is possibly TRBD2 (5 bases). Trimming left V 5 bases short and J 5 bases short, with 10 bases between. The length of the CDR3 is 13 residues. From germline, CDR1 is LNHDA and CDR2 SQIVND (reference sequence). Here the CDR3 DNA reads TGTGCCAGTAGTCCTGACTACAACAATGAGCAGTTCTTC. The encoded protein is CASSPDYNNEQFF.